This T cell receptor (beta chain) emerged from a study of OX40 agonist ivuxolimab in advanced cancers. Study information: Patients received the agonistic anti-OX40 (CD134) antibody ivuxolimab. People in dose escalation had one of these cancers: hepatocellular carcinoma, melanoma, renal cell or head and neck cancer. The study's findings and limits: At 0.1 to 3.0 mg/kg and by week 6, clonal expansion occurred in CD4+ and CD8+ blood T cells.

In the case of this clone: The antigen remains undetermined.

Sampling times: baseline, cycle 4 day 1, cycle 7 day 1. V was cut by 3 bases and J by 7 bases, with 10 bases left in between. Germline CDR1 is MGHRA and CDR2 is YSYEKL. The CDR3 loop spans 13 amino acids. Method: immunoSEQ multiplex PCR; TCRdb's copy keeps in-frame clones and lacks some. The table lists about 62,000 clones, 80% to 95% of them singletons. The sequence was collected from an adult with an advanced solid tumor such as melanoma, head and neck, liver or kidney cancer. The specimen was CD4+ or CD8+ T cells sorted from blood, collected in a trial of the OX40 agonist ivuxolimab. The V call is TRBV4-1, the J call TRBJ2-1; D gene uncertain. The CDR3 DNA reads as TGCGCCAGCAGCCAGACAAGGGTAAATGAGCAGTTCTTC. Its protein product is CASSQTRVNEQFF.